This T cell receptor beta chain appears in the sequencing data of a study of blood T cell repertoires in COVID-19. Germline V gene lookup returns CDR1 MNHEY and CDR2 SVGAGI. The junction had 9 bases not matched to a gene; V was cut back by 8 bases and J by 8 bases. This CDR3 is built from 14 residues. In the original processing: Estimates of nucleated cell counts were drawn from the amplification of reference gene primers. Data came from immunoSEQ multiplex PCR; TCRdb stores just in-frame clones and leaves some out. The V and J calls and clone size were taken over from that table, and D and trimming were inferred from the DNA. The sample records 95,000 to 120,000 clones, around four fifths being singletons.

The sequence was collected from a woman aged 40 to 50 with acute or convalescent COVID-19. Sequenced: peripheral blood. The genes are TRBV6-5 and TRBJ1-2; 12 bases match TRBD1. The CDR3: CASRTGQGALGYTF. The CDR3, as DNA: TGTGCCAGCCGAACGGGACAGGGGGCCCTCGGCTACACCTTC.